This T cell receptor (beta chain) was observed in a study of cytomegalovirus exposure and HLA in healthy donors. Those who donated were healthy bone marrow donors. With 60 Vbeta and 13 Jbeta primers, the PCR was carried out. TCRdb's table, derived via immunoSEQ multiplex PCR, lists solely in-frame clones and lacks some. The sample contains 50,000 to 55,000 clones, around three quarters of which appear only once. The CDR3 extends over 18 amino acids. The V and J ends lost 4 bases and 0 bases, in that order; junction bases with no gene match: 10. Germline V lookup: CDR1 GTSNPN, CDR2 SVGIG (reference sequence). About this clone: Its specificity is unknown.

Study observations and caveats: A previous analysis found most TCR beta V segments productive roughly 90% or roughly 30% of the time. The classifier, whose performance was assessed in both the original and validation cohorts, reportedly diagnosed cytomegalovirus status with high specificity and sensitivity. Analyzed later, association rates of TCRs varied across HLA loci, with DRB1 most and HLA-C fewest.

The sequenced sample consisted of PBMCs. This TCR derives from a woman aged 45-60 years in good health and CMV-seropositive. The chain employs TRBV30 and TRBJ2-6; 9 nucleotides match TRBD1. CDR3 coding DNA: TGTGCCTGGAACGGGGACAGGGTACCTCTCTCTGGGGCCAACGTCCTGACTTTC. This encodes CAWNGDRVPLSGANVLTF.